A single sample gave rise to the 15 T cell receptor beta chains below, sequenced in a study of T cell repertoires in cytomegalovirus infection. TCRdb reanalysed the reads using MiXCR and keeps one entry per CDR3 protein. The sample consists of around 130,000 distinct CDR3 sequences, more than 20% of them appearing once. No antigens are known for them. Material: PBMCs, sequenced either directly or after in vitro stimulation (not recorded which). Receptors were obtained from a human donor in good health (CMV status not recorded). Some clones in this sample may be carry-over from other donors' samples.

This clonotype was picked up many times. In nucleotides, the CDR3 is TGCGCCAGCAGCCACCCTAATTCACCCCTCCACTTT. This translates into CASSHPNSPLHF. This chain connects TRBV4-1 to TRBJ1-6; D is unresolved. Germline values: CDR1 MGHRA, CDR2 YSYEKL. The length of the CDR3 is 12 residues. Trimming pared 3 bases from V and 6 bases from J, leaving 3 bases between.

This sequence joins TRBV6-1 and TRBJ1-1, with no clear D. V lost 3 bases to trimming and J lost 11 bases, with 4 bases between them. The length of the CDR3 is 9 residues. In germline, CDR1 is MNHNS, CDR2 SASEGT. The CDR3 sequence is CASSDKAFF. In nucleotides, the CDR3 is TGTGCCAGCAGTGATAAGGCTTTCTTT.

CDR3 sequence (DNA): TGCAGTGCTAGCGGCAGGGGTAATCAGCCCCAGCATTTT. Amino acids: CSASGRGNQPQHF. This rearrangement joins TRBV20-1 to TRBJ1-5; tentative D call: TRBD1 (6 bases). The CDR3 has 13 amino acids. Germline V gives CDR1 DFQATT, CDR2 SNEGSKA (reference sequence). The V and J ends lost 3 bases and 4 bases respectively, with 10 bases between them.

About this clonotype: Germline and junction disagree at one end, which may indicate a read error. V and J are TRBV5-3 and TRBJ1-2; 7 positions agree with TRBD1. TRBV5-3 falls under the ORF class, with uncertain function. The CDR3 has 15 residues. The CDR3: CASSFGEGALYGYTF. CDR3 in DNA: TGTGCCAGCAGCTTCGGGGAGGGGGCTCTCTATGGCTACACCTTC.

The chain recombines TRBV6-2 or TRBV6-3 with TRBJ2-7; D uncertain. This CDR3 region has 12 residues. Trimming shortened V by 3 bases and J by 4 bases, and 7 bases separated the two germline ends. The germline CDR1 and CDR2 sequences are MNHEY and SVGEGT. DNA of the CDR3: TGTGCCAGCAGTTATTGGACGTACGAGCAGTACTTC. Translation gives CASSYWTYEQYF.

V and J are TRBV12-3 or TRBV12-4 and TRBJ2-6; D remains unclear. The length of the CDR3 is 16 residues. Between the trimmed V and J ends, which lost 2 bases and 2 bases, there was a span of 10 bases. The CDR3, as DNA: TGTGCCAGCAGTTTATTTCATACAACTGGGGCCAACGTCCTGACTTTC. It specifies CASSLFHTTGANVLTF.

The sample holds a few counts of this clonotype. The chain carries TRBV6-5 and TRBJ2-5, with D possibly matching TRBD2 (6 bases). Per germline, CDR1 MNHEY and CDR2 SVGAGI. The CDR3 is 16 residues long. With 0 bases removed from V and 4 bases from J, the gap between germline ends came to 15 bases. CDR3 nucleotides: TGTGCCAGCAGTTACTCCAGGACACATAGCGGAGAGACCCAGTACTTC. It codes for CASSYSRTHSGETQYF.

The sample holds many counts of this clonotype. V gene TRBV7-2 combines with J gene TRBJ2-5; possibly TRBD2 for D (6 bases). The CDR3 spans 13 residues. The ends were cut back, 3 bases at V and 1 base at J, with 6 bases in the middle. The germline CDR1 and CDR2 sequences are SGHTA and FQGNSA. The CDR3 DNA sequence: TGTGCCAGCAGCTTGGGGGGCCAAGAGACCCAGTACTTC. This gives the protein CASSLGGQETQYF.

The sample holds a few counts of this clonotype. This chain links TRBV11-2 with TRBJ2-1; D unclear. The V gene lost 0 bases and the J gene lost 9 bases, with 6 bases spanning the gap. The CDR3 has 12 amino acids. From germline, CDR1 is SGHAT and CDR2 FQNNGV. In DNA, the CDR3 is TGTGCCAGCAGCTTAGATGTTGGTGAGCAGTTCTTC. Translating it yields CASSLDVGEQFF.

The V gene is TRBV27, the J gene TRBJ2-7, with TRBD1 matching 9 bases. CDR3 length: 15 residues. Unmatched junction bases numbered 9, after V lost 3 bases and J lost 6 bases. Germline V lookup: CDR1 MNHEY, CDR2 SMNVEV (reference sequence). The CDR3 is CASSFSWTGEAEQYF. Here the CDR3 DNA reads TGTGCCAGCAGTTTTAGTTGGACAGGGGAGGCCGAGCAGTACTTC.

The rearrangement links TRBV12-3 or TRBV12-4 to TRBJ2-2, with 12 bases identical to TRBD2. The CDR3 extends over 15 amino acids. Unmatched junction bases numbered 5, after V lost 6 bases and J lost 6 bases. The DNA for the CDR3 is TGTGCCAGCAGACCGACTAGCGGGAGTTCCGGGGAGCTGTTTTTT. This codes for CASRPTSGSSGELFF.

This clonotype was counted ten times or more. The chain is built from TRBV7-2 and TRBJ2-5; D perhaps matches TRBD2 (6 bases). V lost 4 bases and J lost 2, with 11 bases in between. The CDR3 has 14 amino acids. Germline V gene data show CDR1 as SGHTA and CDR2 as FQGNSA. CDR3 sequence: CASSSRLGQETQYF. DNA of the CDR3: TGTGCCAGCAGCTCACGACTAGGGCAAGAGACCCAGTACTTC.

Note on this clonotype: A read error is possible here, since a much larger clone lies one base away. The chain couples TRBV7-2 to TRBJ1-5, with a weak D call TRBD1 (5 bases). The CDR3 spans 15 residues. CDR1 is SGHTA and CDR2 is FQGNSA in the germline V gene. The CDR3 loop is CAGSPSPQGAYPQHF. For the CDR3, the DNA is TGTGCCGGCAGCCCTAGTCCCCAGGGTGCGTATCCCCAGCATTTT. The entire variable domain, with the rest obtained from reference TRBV7-2 and TRBJ1-5, is as follows: GAGVSQSPSNKVTEKGKDVELRCDPISGHTALYWYRQSLGQGLEFLIYFQGNSAPDKSGLPSDRFSAERTGGSVSTLTIQRTQQEDSAVYLCAGSPSPQGAYPQHFGDGTRLSIL.

V and J are TRBV20-1 and TRBJ2-7, with D possibly being TRBD2 (5 bases). Germline CDR1 is DFQATT and CDR2 is SNEGSKA (reference sequence). The CDR3 contains 14 residues. V was pared by 1 base and J by 2 bases, with 12 bases between. CDR3: CSARVGLTTYEQYF. The CDR3 DNA sequence: TGCAGTGCTAGAGTCGGACTGACAACCTACGAGCAGTACTTC.

This clonotype appeared a few times. This chain links TRBV29-1 with TRBJ1-1, with D hard to call. This CDR3 comprises 11 residues. Germline lookup yields CDR1 SQVTM and CDR2 ANQGSEA. CDR3 nucleotide sequence: TGCGGCGGGGAGGAGGCCACTGAAGCTTTCTTT. Amino acid sequence: CGGEEATEAFF.